This passage covers 8 T cell receptor beta chains from one sample sequenced in a study of T cell repertoires in cytomegalovirus infection. These TCRs are of unknown antigen specificity. TCRdb processed the reads anew with MiXCR; each CDR3 protein has one entry. The sample consists of roughly 500,000 distinct CDR3 sequences, roughly 46% of them appearing once. This specimen was cultured PBMCs, taken from culture after CMV antigen stimulation. Receptor source: a human donor in good health (CMV status not recorded). Some clones in this sample may be carry-over from other donors' samples.

The J gene is TRBJ2-7, the V gene TRBV27; the D gene is possibly TRBD2 (6 bases). V gave up 3 bases and J gave up 0 bases, with 9 bases separating them. The length of the CDR3 is 14 residues. The V gene's germline CDR1 is MNHEY and CDR2 SMNVEV (reference sequence). CDR3 protein: CASSLYSGSYEQYF. The CDR3 DNA sequence: TGTGCCAGCAGTTTGTATAGCGGCTCCTACGAGCAGTACTTC.

This sequence joins TRBV4-1 and TRBJ2-3; 8 bases are a match to TRBD2. Unmatched junction bases numbered 21, after V lost 3 bases and J lost 4 bases. The CDR3 length is 20 residues. CDR1 is MGHRA, CDR2 YSYEKL, per germline. The CDR3 region is CASSQLQGLPGGAGADTQYF. The CDR3 nucleotides are TGCGCCAGCAGCCAGCTTCAGGGGTTACCCGGGGGGGCCGGGGCAGATACGCAGTATTTT.

V gene TRBV4-3 combines with J gene TRBJ2-7, with D maybe TRBD2 (5 bases). The CDR3 loop spans 14 amino acids. Deletions cut 0 bases from V and 6 bases from J, with 12 bases between. The V gene's germline CDR1 is LGHNA and CDR2 YSLEER. The CDR3 bases are TGCGCCAGCAGCCAAGATTGGTGGACTGGCGAGCAGTACTTC. Residues: CASSQDWWTGEQYF.

The chain is built from TRBV7-6 and TRBJ2-3, with D perhaps matching TRBD1 or TRBD2 (6 bases each). CDR3 length: 16 residues. Trimming pared 5 bases from V and 4 bases from J, leaving 19 bases between. Germline assignment: CDR1 SGHVS and CDR2 FNYEAQ. CDR3 sequence: CASSTPKGGDPDTQYF. CDR3 coding DNA: TGTGCCAGCAGCACCCCGAAGGGGGGTGATCCAGATACGCAGTATTTT.

The chain couples TRBV2 to TRBJ1-5, with TRBD1 as a possible D gene (5 bases). V was cut by 2 bases and J by 0 bases, with 11 bases left in between. Germline values: CDR1 SNHLY, CDR2 FYNNEI. There are 16 residues in the CDR3. CDR3 sequence reads: CASSEQGPYSNQPQHF. The DNA of the CDR3 is TGTGCCAGCAGTGAACAGGGACCTTATAGCAATCAGCCCCAGCATTTT.

This clonotype was picked up many times. V usage is TRBV7-2 and J usage is TRBJ2-7; D not certain. CDR3 length: 14 amino acids. V lost 0 bases and J 0 bases, leaving 6 bases between the germline ends. Germline assignment: CDR1 SGHTA and CDR2 FQGNSA. In DNA form, the CDR3 reads TGTGCCAGCAGCTTAGCGGGAATCTCCTACGAGCAGTACTTC. Translation gives CASSLAGISYEQYF.

This clonotype came up a few times. The V gene is TRBV6-6, the J gene TRBJ2-7; perhaps TRBD1 as D (6 bases). Per the germline V gene, CDR1 is MNHNY and CDR2 is SVGAGI (reference sequence). The CDR3 loop spans 12 amino acids. V lost 7 bases and J lost 5, with 12 bases in between. CDR3 residues: CASISRGHEQYF. CDR3 nucleotide sequence: TGTGCCAGCATCTCCAGGGGCCACGAGCAGTACTTC.

This clonotype turned up a few times. This chain connects TRBV20-1 to TRBJ2-1, with D possibly being TRBD2 (6 bases). CDR1 is DFQATT, CDR2 SNEGSKA, per germline (reference sequence). CDR3 length: 16 amino acids. Trimming left V 1 base short and J 0 bases short, with 13 bases between. CDR3 in DNA: TGCAGTGCTAGAGCACATAGCGGAGACTCCTACAATGAGCAGTTCTTC. It encodes CSARAHSGDSYNEQFF.